This T cell receptor beta chain was retrieved from a study of cytomegalovirus exposure and HLA in healthy donors. General study points: The authors enumerated roughly 180 TCR beta chains as linked to cytomegalovirus. Most observed TCR sequences were rare, whereas some public TCRs were detected in many donors.

About this clone itself: Its antigen is unknown.

The donors were part of the validation cohort of 95 to 150 subjects. That cohort was separate from the first cohort, which comprised under 750 subjects. Trimming removed 5 bases at V and 2 bases at J, with 10 bases between. CDR3 length: 13 amino acids. The V gene's germline CDR1 is SSHAT and CDR2 FNYEAQ (reference sequence). Repertoires were generated with immunoSEQ multiplex PCR, while TCRdb's copy carries only in-frame clones and drops some. The sample carries more than 95,000 clones, around 88% recorded once. The TCR originated in a man aged 18 to 29 in good health and CMV-seronegative. The V gene is TRBV7-7, the J gene TRBJ2-7; D is possibly TRBD1 (5 bases). The specimen was PBMCs. This chain's CDR3 is CASSVGQAYEQYF. The CDR3 coding sequence is TGTGCCAGCAGCGTTGGACAAGCCTACGAGCAGTACTTC.